This TCR beta chain derives from a study of CD8+ T cells in alopecia areata. The length of the CDR3 is 15 residues. Germline V gene data show CDR1 as SGHNT and CDR2 as YENEEA. V dropped 10 bases and J dropped 0 bases, with 13 bases sitting between them. Sequencing used cDNA as its template, made by extracting RNA and reverse transcribing it. TCRdb's table, derived via immunoSEQ multiplex PCR, lists solely in-frame clones and lacks some. The sample consists of about 82,000 clones, just over 50% of them appearing once. Researchers took lesional scalp punch biopsies and peripheral blood from people who were alopecia areata patients. CD4+ and CD8+ T cells were sorted from PBMCs stained for CD3, CD4 and CD8.

The sequence came from a human donor with alopecia areata. This chain connects TRBV11-3 to TRBJ2-6; a weak D match, TRBD2 (6 bases). Source material: NKG2D-high CD8+ T cells sorted from blood. This CDR3 reads CANFGGVSGANVLTF. The CDR3 DNA follows: TGTGCCAATTTCGGAGGGGTCTCTGGGGCCAACGTCCTGACTTTC.